The sequence of this TCR beta chain was determined in a study of T cells after yellow fever vaccination. The study, taken as a whole, reports: Boosting was followed by the reappearance of most primary-vaccination clones (around 95% CD4, 85% to 90% CD8).

This clonotype was detected only a few times. Its antigen remains unknown. A universal primer site and UMIs were added as TCR cDNA was made by 5'RACE template switching. TCRdb ran MiXCR on the 5' RACE reads and lists one entry per CDR3 protein. Of a few hundred thousand distinct CDR3 sequences listed, about 8.3% are singletons. The CDR3 is 17 residues long. V gave up 7 bases and J gave up 4 bases; unmatched junction bases: 12. V is TRBV12-3 or TRBV12-4 and J is TRBJ2-2, with 10 bases aligning to TRBD2. The sample was PBMCs, taken about 41 days after the first yellow fever vaccination. This TCR came from a man younger than 30 who received the YFV17D yellow fever vaccine. The DNA for the CDR3 is TGTGCCAGCACCGGGCGGCTAGCGGGGGCCCTCACCGGGGAGCTGTTTTTT. Translated: CASTGRLAGALTGELFF.